This T cell receptor (beta chain) was identified in a study of blood T cells in healthy people across ages. The length of the CDR3 is 13 residues. Trimming took 2 bases from V and 9 from J; bases not matched to a gene: 4. The germline CDR1 and CDR2 sequences are MNHEY and SVGAGI. The authors ran a second PCR of about 6 to 11 cycles using a sample-barcoded 5' primer and a J-beta primer mix. TCRdb called the 5' RACE reads again in MiXCR, with one record for every CDR3 protein. The sample carries over a million distinct CDR3 sequences, 35% to 55% recorded once. V is TRBV6-5 and J is TRBJ2-1, with 7 bases identical to TRBD1. The receptor's source is a woman aged 60-70 years in good health. Input material: blood. CDR3 DNA: TGTGCCAGCAGTTACAGACAGGGTGGTGAGCAGTTCTTC. This sequence encodes CASSYRQGGEQFF.